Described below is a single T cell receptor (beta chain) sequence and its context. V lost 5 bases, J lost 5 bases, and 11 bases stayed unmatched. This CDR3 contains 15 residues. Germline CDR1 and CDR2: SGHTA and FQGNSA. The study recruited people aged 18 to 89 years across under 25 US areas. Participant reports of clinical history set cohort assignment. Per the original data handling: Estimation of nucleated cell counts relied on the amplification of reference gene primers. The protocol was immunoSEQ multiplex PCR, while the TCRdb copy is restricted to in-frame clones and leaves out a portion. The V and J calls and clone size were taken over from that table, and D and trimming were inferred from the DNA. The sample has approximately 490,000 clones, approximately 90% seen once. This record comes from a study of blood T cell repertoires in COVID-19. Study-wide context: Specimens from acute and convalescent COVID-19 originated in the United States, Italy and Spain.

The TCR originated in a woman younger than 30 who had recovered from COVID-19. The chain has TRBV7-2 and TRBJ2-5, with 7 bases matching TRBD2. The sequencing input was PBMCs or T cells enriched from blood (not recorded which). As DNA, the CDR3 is TGTGCCAGCAGCCAGGACCGGGTACTAGCGGAGACCCAGTACTTC. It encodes CASSQDRVLAETQYF.